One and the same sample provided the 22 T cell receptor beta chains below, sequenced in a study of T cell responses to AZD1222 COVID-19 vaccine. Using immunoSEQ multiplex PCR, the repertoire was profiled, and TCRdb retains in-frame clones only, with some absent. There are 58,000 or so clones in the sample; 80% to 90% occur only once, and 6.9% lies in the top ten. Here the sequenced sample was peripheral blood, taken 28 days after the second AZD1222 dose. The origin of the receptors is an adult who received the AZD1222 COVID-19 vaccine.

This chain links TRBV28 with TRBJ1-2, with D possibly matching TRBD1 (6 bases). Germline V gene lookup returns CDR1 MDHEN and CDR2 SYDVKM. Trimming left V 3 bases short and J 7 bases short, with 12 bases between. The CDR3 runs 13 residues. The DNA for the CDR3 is TGTGCCAGCAGTTTGACAGGTAGCGGTGGCTACACCTTC. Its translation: CASSLTGSGGYTF.

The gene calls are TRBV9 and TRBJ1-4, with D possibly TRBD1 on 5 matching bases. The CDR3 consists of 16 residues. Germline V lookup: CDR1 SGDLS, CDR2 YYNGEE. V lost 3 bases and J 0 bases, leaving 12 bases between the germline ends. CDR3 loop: CASSALGTSTNEKLFF. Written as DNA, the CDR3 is TGTGCCAGCAGCGCCCTTGGGACCTCAACTAATGAAAAACTGTTTTTT. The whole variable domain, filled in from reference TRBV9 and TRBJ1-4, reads DSGVTQTPKHLITATGQRVTLRCSPRSGDLSVYWYQQSLDQGLQFLIQYYNGEERAKGNILERFSAQQFPDLHSELNLSSLELGDSALYFCASSALGTSTNEKLFFGSGTQLSVL.

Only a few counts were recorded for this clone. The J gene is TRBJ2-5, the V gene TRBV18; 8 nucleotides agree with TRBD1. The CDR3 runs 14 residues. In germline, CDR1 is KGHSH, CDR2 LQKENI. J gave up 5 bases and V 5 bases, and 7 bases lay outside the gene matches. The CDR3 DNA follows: TGTGCCAGCTCATCGACAGGGGTTCAGGAGACCCAGTACTTC. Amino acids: CASSSTGVQETQYF.

The CDR3 DNA is TGTGCCAGCGATTTGGGGGGCTACGAGCAGTACTTC. The encoded protein is CASDLGGYEQYF. The chain uses TRBV6-5 and TRBJ2-7; D possibly corresponds to TRBD2 (6 bases). This CDR3 is built from 12 residues. Germline CDR1 MNHEY, CDR2 SVGAGI. The V gene lost 8 bases and the J gene lost 3 bases, with 11 bases spanning the gap.

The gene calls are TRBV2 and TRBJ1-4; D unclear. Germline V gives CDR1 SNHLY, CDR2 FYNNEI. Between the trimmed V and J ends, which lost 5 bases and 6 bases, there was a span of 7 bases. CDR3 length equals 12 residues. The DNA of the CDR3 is TGTGCCAGCAGTTCTGTGGATGAAAAACTGTTTTTT. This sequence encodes CASSSVDEKLFF.

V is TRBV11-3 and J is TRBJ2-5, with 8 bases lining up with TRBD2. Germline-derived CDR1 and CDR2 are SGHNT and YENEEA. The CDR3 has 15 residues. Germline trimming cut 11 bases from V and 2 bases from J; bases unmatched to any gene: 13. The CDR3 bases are TGTGCCTCTTCAGCTATCGGCGGGGGGCAAGAGACCCAGTACTTC. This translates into CASSAIGGGQETQYF.

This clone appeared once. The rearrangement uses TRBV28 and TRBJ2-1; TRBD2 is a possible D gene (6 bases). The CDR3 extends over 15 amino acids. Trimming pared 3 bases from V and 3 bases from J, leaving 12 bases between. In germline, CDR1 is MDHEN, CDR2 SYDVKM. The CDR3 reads CASSFYGGNYNEQFF. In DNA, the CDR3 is TGTGCCAGCAGTTTCTATGGGGGGAACTACAATGAGCAGTTCTTC.

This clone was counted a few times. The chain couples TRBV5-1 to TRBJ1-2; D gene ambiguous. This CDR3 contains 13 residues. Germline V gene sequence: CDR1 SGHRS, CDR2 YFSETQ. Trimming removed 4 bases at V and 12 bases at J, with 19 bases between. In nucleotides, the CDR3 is TGCGCCAGCAGCAAGGTCCCACAGCAGTTTAACACCTTC. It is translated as CASSKVPQQFNTF.

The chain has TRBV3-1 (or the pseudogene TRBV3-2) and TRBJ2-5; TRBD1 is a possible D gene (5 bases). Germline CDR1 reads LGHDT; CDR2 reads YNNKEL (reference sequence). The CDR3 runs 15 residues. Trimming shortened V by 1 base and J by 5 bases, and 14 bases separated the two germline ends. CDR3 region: CASSQVRTRSETQYF. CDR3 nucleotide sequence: TGTGCCAGCAGCCAAGTTCGGACAAGATCGGAGACCCAGTACTTC.

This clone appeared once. This chain's CDR3 is CASSTLKQIAKNIQYF. The CDR3 bases are TGTGCCAGTAGTACCCTGAAACAGATAGCCAAAAACATTCAGTACTTC. The J gene is TRBJ2-4, the V gene TRBV19, with unresolved D. From germline, CDR1 is LNHDA and CDR2 SQIVND (reference sequence). V gave up 4 bases and J gave up 0 bases, with 13 bases separating them. CDR3 length equals 16 residues. Variable domain in full (rest from reference TRBV19 and TRBJ2-4): DGGITQSPKYLFRKEGQNVTLSCEQNLNHDAMYWYRQDPGQGLRLIYYSQIVNDFQKGDIAEGYSVSREKKESFPLTVTSAQKNPTAFYLCASSTLKQIAKNIQYFGAGTRLSVL.

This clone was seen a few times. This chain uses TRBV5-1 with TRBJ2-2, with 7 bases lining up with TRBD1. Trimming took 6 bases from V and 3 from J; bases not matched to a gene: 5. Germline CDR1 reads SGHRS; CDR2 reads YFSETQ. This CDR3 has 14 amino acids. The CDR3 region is CASNYRGDTGELFF. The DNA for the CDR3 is TGCGCCAGCAACTACAGGGGAGACACCGGGGAGCTGTTTTTT.

The CDR3 here is CASSLRTSDYGYTF. The CDR3 DNA reads TGTGCCAGCAGTCTTCGGACATCGGACTATGGCTACACCTTC. This chain links TRBV6-5 with TRBJ1-2; possibly TRBD1 for D (5 bases). Deletions cut 5 bases from V and 3 bases from J, with 13 bases between. The CDR3 has 14 residues. The germline V gene encodes CDR1 MNHEY and CDR2 SVGAGI.

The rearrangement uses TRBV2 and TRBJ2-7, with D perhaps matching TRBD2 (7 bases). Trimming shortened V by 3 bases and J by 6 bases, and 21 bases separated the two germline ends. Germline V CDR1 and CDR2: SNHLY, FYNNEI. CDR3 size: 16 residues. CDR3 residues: CASSDLSAGATAEQYF. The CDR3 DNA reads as TGTGCCAGCAGTGACCTCTCCGCGGGGGCCACCGCCGAGCAGTACTTC.

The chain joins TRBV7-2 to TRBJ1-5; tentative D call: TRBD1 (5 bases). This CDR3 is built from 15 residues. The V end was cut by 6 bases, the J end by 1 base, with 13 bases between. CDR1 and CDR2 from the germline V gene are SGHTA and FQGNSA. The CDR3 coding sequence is TGTGCCAGCAGTCCCAGAGCAGGGAGCAATCAGCCCCAGCATTTT. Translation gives CASSPRAGSNQPQHF.

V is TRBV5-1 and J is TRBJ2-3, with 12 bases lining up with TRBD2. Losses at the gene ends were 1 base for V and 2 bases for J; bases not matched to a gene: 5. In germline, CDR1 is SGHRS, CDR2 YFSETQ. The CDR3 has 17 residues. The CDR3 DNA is TGCGCCAGCAGCTTGAGACTAGCGGGGGAGTACACAGATACGCAGTATTTT. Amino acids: CASSLRLAGEYTDTQYF.

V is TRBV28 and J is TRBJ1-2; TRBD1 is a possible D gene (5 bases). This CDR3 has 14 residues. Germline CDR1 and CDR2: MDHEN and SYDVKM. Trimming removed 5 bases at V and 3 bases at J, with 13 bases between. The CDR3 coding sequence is TGTGCCAGCAGTGTGCCAGACAGCTACTATGGCTACACCTTC. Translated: CASSVPDSYYGYTF.

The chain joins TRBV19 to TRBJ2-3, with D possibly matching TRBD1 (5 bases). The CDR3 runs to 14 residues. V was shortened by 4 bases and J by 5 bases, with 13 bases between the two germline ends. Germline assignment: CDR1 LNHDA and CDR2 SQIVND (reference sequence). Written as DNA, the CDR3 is TGTGCCAGTAGTAAGGCAGGGCTGGGAGATACGCAGTATTTT. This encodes CASSKAGLGDTQYF.

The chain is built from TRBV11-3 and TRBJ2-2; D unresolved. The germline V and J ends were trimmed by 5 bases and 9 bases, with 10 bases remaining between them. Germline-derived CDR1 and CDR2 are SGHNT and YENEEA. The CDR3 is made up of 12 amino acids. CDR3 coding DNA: TGTGCCAGCAGCACTATTACGAGGGAGCTGTTTTTT. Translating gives CASSTITRELFF.

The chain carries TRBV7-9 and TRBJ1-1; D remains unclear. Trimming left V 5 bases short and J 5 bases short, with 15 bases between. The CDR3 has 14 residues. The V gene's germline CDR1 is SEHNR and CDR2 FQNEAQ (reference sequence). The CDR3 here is CASSVQSRGTEAFF. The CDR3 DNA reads TGTGCCAGCAGCGTCCAATCCCGTGGAACTGAAGCTTTCTTT.

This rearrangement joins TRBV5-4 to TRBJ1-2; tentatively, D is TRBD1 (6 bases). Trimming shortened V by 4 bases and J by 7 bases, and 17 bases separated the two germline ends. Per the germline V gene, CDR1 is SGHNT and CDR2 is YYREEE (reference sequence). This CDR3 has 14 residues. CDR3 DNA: TGTGCCAGCAGCCCCACCACAGGGAGGTTTGGCTACACCTTC. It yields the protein CASSPTTGRFGYTF. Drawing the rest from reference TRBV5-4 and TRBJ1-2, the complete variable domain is ETGVTQSPTHLIKTRGQQVTLRCSSQSGHNTVSWYQQALGQGPQFIFQYYREEENGRGNFPPRFSGLQFPNYSSELNVNALELDDSALYLCASSPTTGRFGYTFGSGTRLTVV.

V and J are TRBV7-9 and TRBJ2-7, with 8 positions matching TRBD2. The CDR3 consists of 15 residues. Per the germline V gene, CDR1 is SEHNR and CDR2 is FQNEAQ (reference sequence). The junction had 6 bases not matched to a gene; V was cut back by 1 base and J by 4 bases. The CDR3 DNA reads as TGTGCCAGCAGCTTAGGGCCGGGAGGGCCTTACGAGCAGTACTTC. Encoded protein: CASSLGPGGPYEQYF.

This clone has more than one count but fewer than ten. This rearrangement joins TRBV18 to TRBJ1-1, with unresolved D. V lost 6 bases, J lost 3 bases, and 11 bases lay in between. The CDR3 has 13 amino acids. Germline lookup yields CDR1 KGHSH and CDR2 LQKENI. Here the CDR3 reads CASSPSADTEAFF. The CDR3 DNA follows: TGTGCCAGCTCCCCGAGTGCGGACACTGAAGCTTTCTTT.